In its sample, the clone carrying this T cell receptor beta chain is medium-sized (0.01 to 0.1%). This sample is part of a study of sequential checkpoint blockade in melanoma. The wider study: First-line arms were nivolumab then ipilimumab, or the reverse, randomized 1:1.

Treatment denoted: randomized to nivolumab then ipilimumab (arm A) or the reverse (arm B). The CDR3 has 16 residues. Germline lookup yields CDR1 SEHNR and CDR2 FQNEAQ (reference sequence). V lost 0 bases, J lost 6 bases, and 5 bases stayed unmatched. Profiling relied on immunoSEQ multiplex PCR, and the TCRdb table lists in-frame clones only, not all of them. This sample has 6,000 to 7,000 clones, with under 50% found just once. V and J are TRBV7-9 and TRBJ1-4; 9 nucleotides match TRBD1. The TCR sequence derives from a human patient with melanoma. Some clones in this sample may be carry-over from other donors' samples. Sample: CD8+ T cells sorted from blood (inferred from file names), taken from a patient given nivolumab and ipilimumab in sequence. The CDR3 region is CASSLADRGEDEKLFF. CDR3 DNA sequence: TGTGCCAGCAGCTTAGCTGACAGGGGGGAGGATGAAAAACTGTTTTTT.